Presented here are 5 T cell receptor beta chains from one specimen sequenced in a study of shared clonotypes between healthy human individuals. The protocol was immunoSEQ multiplex PCR, while the TCRdb copy is restricted to in-frame clones and leaves out a portion. The sample has about 2 million clones; about 95% are singletons. Naive CD8 isolation took CD45RO-negative cells positively selected for CCR7 and excluded terminally differentiated effector memory CD45RA+ cells. Sequencing was done on a sample of naive CD8+ T cells sorted from blood. These receptor sequences come from a man between 18 and 29 years old in good health.

V gene TRBV6-5 combines with J gene TRBJ1-2; D not resolved. Germline V lookup: CDR1 MNHEY, CDR2 SVGAGI. The V and J ends lost 5 bases and 4 bases respectively, with 8 bases between them. The CDR3 runs to 12 residues. Written as DNA, the CDR3 is TGTGCCAGCAGTCCGACGGGCTATGGCTACACCTTC. This translates into CASSPTGYGYTF.

V is TRBV6-1 and J is TRBJ2-1; D unresolved. This CDR3 spans 13 amino acids. V dropped 8 bases and J dropped 6 bases, with 14 bases sitting between them. From germline, CDR1 is MNHNS and CDR2 SASEGT. CDR3 amino acids: CASRALSGNEQFF. CDR3 DNA: TGTGCCAGCCGGGCCCTATCAGGCAATGAGCAGTTCTTC.

This chain links TRBV4-1 with TRBJ2-3; TRBD2 matches 12 bases. After removal of 3 bases from V and 5 bases from J, the junction contained 9 bases not matched to a gene. Germline-derived CDR1 and CDR2 are MGHRA and YSYEKL. The CDR3 contains 17 residues. CDR3 amino acids: CASSQEGLAGMEDTQYF. CDR3 sequence (DNA): TGCGCCAGCAGCCAGGAAGGACTAGCGGGGATGGAAGATACGCAGTATTTT.

The chain joins TRBV7-9 to TRBJ1-1, with D hard to call. V dropped 8 bases and J dropped 4 bases, with 11 bases sitting between them. Germline-derived CDR1 and CDR2 are SEHNR and FQNEAQ (reference sequence). This CDR3 is 12 amino acids long. The CDR3 DNA follows: TGTGCCAGCGAAAACCCGGGCACTGAAGCTTTCTTT. This encodes CASENPGTEAFF. The variable domain in full, with the rest retrieved from reference TRBV7-9 and TRBJ1-1, is DTGVSQNPRHKITKRGQNVTFRCDPISEHNRLYWYRQTLGQGPEFLTYFQNEAQLEKSRLLSDRFSAERPKGSFSTLEIQRTEQGDSAMYLCASENPGTEAFFGQGTRLTVV.

J is TRBJ2-1 and V is TRBV29-1; D is tentatively TRBD1 or TRBD2 (5 bases each). The ends were cut back, 6 bases at V and 4 bases at J, with 13 bases in the middle. Germline CDR1 and CDR2: SQVTM and ANQGSEA. CDR3 length: 13 residues. The CDR3 is CSVPGPEYNEQFF. The CDR3 DNA follows: TGCAGCGTCCCGGGACCCGAATACAATGAGCAGTTCTTC.